Listed here are 17 T cell receptor beta chains from one sample, sequenced in a study of blood T cell repertoires in COVID-19. The table came from immunoSEQ multiplex PCR; TCRdb's copy has only in-frame clones and leaves some out. Of about 240,000 clones in the sample, 82% were seen once. The specimen was peripheral blood. Receptors were obtained from a woman aged 55-70 years with active or convalescent COVID-19.

The chain combines TRBV2 with TRBJ1-2; a weak D match, TRBD1 (5 bases). CDR3 length equals 15 residues. Germline assignment: CDR1 SNHLY and CDR2 FYNNEI. The V gene lost 4 bases and the J gene lost 0 bases, with 12 bases spanning the gap. This chain's CDR3 is CASSVGLGANYGYTF. CDR3 DNA: TGTGCCAGCAGTGTGGGGCTCGGAGCTAACTATGGCTACACCTTC.

The chain recombines TRBV10-3 with TRBJ1-4, with D unclear. Germline V gives CDR1 ENHRY, CDR2 SYGVKD. The CDR3 sequence is 16 residues long. Trimming left V 3 bases short and J 0 bases short, with 11 bases between. This CDR3 reads CAISDRRIATNEKLFF. For the CDR3, the DNA is TGTGCCATCAGTGATAGGCGGATTGCAACTAATGAAAAACTGTTTTTT.

This clone was observed a single time. The chain uses TRBV11-3 and TRBJ2-2, with TRBD2 matching over 10 bases. Germline CDR1 reads SGHNT; CDR2 reads YENEEA. This CDR3 region has 17 residues. J was trimmed by 6 bases and V by 1 base; bases with no gene match: 8. For the CDR3, the DNA is TGTGCCAGCAGCTTAGCTGCGCTAGCGGGGGACGCCGGGGAGCTGTTTTTT. This translates into CASSLAALAGDAGELFF.

This chain joins TRBV7-3 and TRBJ2-5; 8 positions match TRBD2. Germline values: CDR1 SGHTA, CDR2 FQGTGA. V lost 5 bases, J lost 2 bases, and 13 bases stayed unmatched. CDR3 length: 17 amino acids. In DNA form, the CDR3 reads TGTGCCAGCAGCCCCCGTGGAGCGGGGGCCCCTCAAGAGACCCAGTACTTC. Its translation: CASSPRGAGAPQETQYF. The complete variable domain, with remaining parts taken from reference TRBV7-3 and TRBJ2-5, reads GAGVSQTPSNKVTEKGKYVELRCDPISGHTALYWYRQSLGQGPEFLIYFQGTGAADDSGLPNDRFFAVRPEGSVSTLKIQRTERGDSAVYLCASSPRGAGAPQETQYFGPGTRLLVL.

This chain uses TRBV3-1 (or the pseudogene TRBV3-2) with TRBJ1-1; D perhaps matches TRBD1 (6 bases). CDR1 is LGHDT, CDR2 YNNKEL, per germline (reference sequence). The CDR3 is 12 amino acids. The V and J ends lost 5 bases and 5 bases respectively, with 9 bases between them. Here the CDR3 reads CASSSGVTEAFF. The CDR3 DNA follows: TGTGCCAGCAGCTCAGGGGTTACTGAAGCTTTCTTT.

This chain connects TRBV5-4 to TRBJ2-7; D remains unclear. Per germline, CDR1 SGHNT and CDR2 YYREEE (reference sequence). V shed 4 bases and J shed 3 bases, with 8 bases lying between them. This CDR3 is 12 amino acids long. The CDR3 loop reads CASSMDGYEQYF. The CDR3 bases are TGTGCCAGCAGCATGGACGGCTACGAGCAGTACTTC.

The chain uses TRBV18 and TRBJ2-1; 7 nucleotides match TRBD1. J gave up 2 bases and V 3 bases, and 4 bases lay outside the gene matches. This CDR3 contains 15 residues. The germline gives CDR1 KGHSH, CDR2 LQKENI. The CDR3 loop reads CASSPSTGPYNEQFF. The CDR3 nucleotides read TGTGCCAGCTCACCGTCGACAGGGCCCTACAATGAGCAGTTCTTC. Drawing the rest from reference TRBV18 and TRBJ2-1, the complete variable domain is NAGVMQNPRHLVRRRGQEARLRCSPMKGHSHVYWYRQLPEEGLKFMVYLQKENIIDESGMPKERFSAEFPKEGPSILRIQQVVRGDSAAYFCASSPSTGPYNEQFFGPGTRLTVL.

Note on this clone: The same CDR3 also results from other DNA sequences found in this sample. This sequence joins TRBV7-9 and TRBJ2-1, with D perhaps matching TRBD2 (6 bases). Germline assignment: CDR1 SEHNR and CDR2 FQNEAQ (reference sequence). V dropped 3 bases and J dropped 7 bases, with 16 bases sitting between them. This CDR3 is built from 15 residues. The CDR3, as DNA: TGTGCCAGCAGCTTGGGCGGCGGGGCGGGGAATGAGCAGTTCTTC. Translating it yields CASSLGGGAGNEQFF.

The chain uses TRBV12-3 or TRBV12-4 and TRBJ1-2, with D possibly TRBD1 on 5 matching bases. The CDR3 has 12 amino acids. V gave up 5 bases and J gave up 8 bases, with 12 bases separating them. CDR3 region: CASSTRRGGYTF. The CDR3 coding sequence is TGTGCCAGCAGTACCAGAAGGGGCGGCTACACCTTC.

The chain is built from TRBV23-1 and TRBJ2-5; 13 bases line up with TRBD2. TRBV23-1 belongs to the ORF category, with a function that is uncertain. The CDR3 totals 16 residues. J was trimmed by 8 bases and V by 2 bases; bases with no gene match: 8. The CDR3 nucleotides read TGCGCCAGCAGTCAAACCCAGACTAGCGGGGGGTTAACCCAGTACTTC. This sequence encodes CASSQTQTSGGLTQYF.

This chain uses TRBV9 with TRBJ1-3, with 7 bases that match TRBD1. The CDR3 is made up of 17 amino acids. Germline trimming cut 0 bases from V and 2 bases from J; bases unmatched to any gene: 8. The germline V gene encodes CDR1 SGDLS and CDR2 YYNGEE. CDR3 coding DNA: TGTGCCAGCAGCGTAGGAGGGCTTACAGGGGCTGGAAACACCATATATTTT. Protein product: CASSVGGLTGAGNTIYF.

The chain links TRBV30 to TRBJ2-5; 7 nucleotides match TRBD2. Trimming removed 1 base from V and 5 bases from J; junction bases left unmatched: 13. Looked up from germline, CDR1 is GTSNPN and CDR2 is SVGIG (reference sequence). The CDR3 contains 16 residues. CDR3 in amino acids: CAWSAIGGGFRETQYF. The CDR3 coding sequence is TGTGCCTGGAGTGCGATTGGCGGGGGTTTCAGGGAGACCCAGTACTTC.

The rearrangement links TRBV7-9 to TRBJ1-4, with D possibly TRBD1 on 6 matching bases. The CDR3 length is 15 residues. V was pared by 2 bases and J by 7 bases, with 14 bases between. The V gene's germline CDR1 is SEHNR and CDR2 FQNEAQ (reference sequence). The CDR3 loop is CASSLSQGTAEKLFF. The CDR3 DNA reads TGTGCCAGCAGCTTATCGCAGGGGACGGCTGAAAAACTGTTTTTT.

The V gene is TRBV7-2, the J gene TRBJ1-1; maybe TRBD1 (5 bases). Trimming left V 1 base short and J 8 bases short, with 11 bases between. Germline V gene data show CDR1 as SGHTA and CDR2 as FQGNSA. This CDR3 has 13 amino acids. CDR3 region: CASSLDWGSEAFF. DNA of the CDR3: TGTGCCAGCAGCTTAGACTGGGGCAGCGAAGCTTTCTTT.

This clone was picked up a small number of times. V usage is TRBV2 and J usage is TRBJ2-7; 11 positions match TRBD1. With 3 bases clipped from V and 4 bases from J, the junction kept 8 bases outside the gene matches. CDR3 size: 16 residues. Looked up from germline, CDR1 is SNHLY and CDR2 is FYNNEI. The CDR3 sequence: CASSDWLGTGGYEQYF. The CDR3 nucleotides read TGTGCCAGCAGTGATTGGCTAGGGACAGGGGGGTACGAGCAGTACTTC.

V usage is TRBV11-2 and J usage is TRBJ2-3; D is undetermined. V lost 5 bases and J 5 bases, leaving 5 bases between the germline ends. The CDR3 sequence is 11 residues long. Germline lookup yields CDR1 SGHAT and CDR2 FQNNGV. This CDR3 reads CASSALDTQYF. CDR3 bases: TGTGCCAGCAGCGCGTTAGATACGCAGTATTTT.

This chain joins TRBV19 and TRBJ1-5; D is perhaps TRBD1 (6 bases). This CDR3 contains 16 residues. Germline V CDR1 and CDR2: LNHDA, SQIVND (reference sequence). Trimming took off 2 bases at V and 7 bases at J, with 18 bases between the two ends. For the CDR3, the DNA is TGTGCCAGTAGTATACAGGGGCCATACTTCGCCCAGCCCCAGCATTTT. As protein: CASSIQGPYFAQPQHF.